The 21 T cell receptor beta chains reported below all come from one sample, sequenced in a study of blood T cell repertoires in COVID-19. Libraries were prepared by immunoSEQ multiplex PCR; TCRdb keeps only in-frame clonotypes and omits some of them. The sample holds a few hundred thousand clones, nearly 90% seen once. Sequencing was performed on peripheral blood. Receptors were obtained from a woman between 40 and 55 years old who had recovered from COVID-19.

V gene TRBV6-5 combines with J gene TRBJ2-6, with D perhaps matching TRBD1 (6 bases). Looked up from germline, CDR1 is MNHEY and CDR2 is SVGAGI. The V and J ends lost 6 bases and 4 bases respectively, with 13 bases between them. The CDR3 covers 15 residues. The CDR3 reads CASSVDSPGANVLTF. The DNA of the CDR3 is TGTGCCAGCAGCGTGGACAGCCCGGGGGCCAACGTCCTGACTTTC.

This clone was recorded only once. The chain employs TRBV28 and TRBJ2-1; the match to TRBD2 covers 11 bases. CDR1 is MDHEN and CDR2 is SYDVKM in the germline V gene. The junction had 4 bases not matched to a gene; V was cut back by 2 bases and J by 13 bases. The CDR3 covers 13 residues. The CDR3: CASSLPSGGHQFF. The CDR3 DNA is TGTGCCAGCAGTTTACCTAGCGGGGGGCACCAGTTCTTC.

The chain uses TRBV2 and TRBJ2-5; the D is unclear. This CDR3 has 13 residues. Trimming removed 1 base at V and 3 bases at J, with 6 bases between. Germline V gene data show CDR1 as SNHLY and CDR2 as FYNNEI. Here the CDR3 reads CASSEEAEETQYF. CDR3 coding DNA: TGTGCCAGCAGTGAAGAGGCGGAAGAGACCCAGTACTTC.

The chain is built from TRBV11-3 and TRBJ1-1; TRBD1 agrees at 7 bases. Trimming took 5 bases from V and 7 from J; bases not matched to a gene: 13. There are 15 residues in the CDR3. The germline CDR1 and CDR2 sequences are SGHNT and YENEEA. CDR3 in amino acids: CASSREGTEGNEAFF. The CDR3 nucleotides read TGTGCCAGCAGCAGAGAAGGGACAGAGGGTAATGAAGCTTTCTTT. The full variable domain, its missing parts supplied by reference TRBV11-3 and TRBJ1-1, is EAGVVQSPRYKIIEKKQPVAFWCNPISGHNTLYWYLQNLGQGPELLIRYENEEAVDDSQLPKDRFSAERLKGVDSTLKIQPAELGDSAVYLCASSREGTEGNEAFFGQGTRLTVV.

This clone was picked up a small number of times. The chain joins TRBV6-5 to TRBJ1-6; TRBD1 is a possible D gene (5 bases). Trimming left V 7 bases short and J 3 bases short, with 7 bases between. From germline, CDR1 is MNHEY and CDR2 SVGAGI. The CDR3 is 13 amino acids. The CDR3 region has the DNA TGTGCCAGCAAGACAGACTATAATTCACCCCTCCACTTT. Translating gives CASKTDYNSPLHF.

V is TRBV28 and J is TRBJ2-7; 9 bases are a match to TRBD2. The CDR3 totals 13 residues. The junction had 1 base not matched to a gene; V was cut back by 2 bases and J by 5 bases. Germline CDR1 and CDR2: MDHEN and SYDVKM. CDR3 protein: CASSLLAGNEQYF. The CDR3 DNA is TGTGCCAGCAGTTTACTAGCGGGGAACGAGCAGTACTTC.

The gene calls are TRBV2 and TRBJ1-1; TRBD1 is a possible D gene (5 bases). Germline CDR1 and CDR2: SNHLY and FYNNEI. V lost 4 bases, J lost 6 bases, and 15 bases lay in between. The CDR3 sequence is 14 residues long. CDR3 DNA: TGTGCCAGCAGTGGGGGCAGGGAAAGGTCTGAAGCTTTCTTT. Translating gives CASSGGRERSEAFF.

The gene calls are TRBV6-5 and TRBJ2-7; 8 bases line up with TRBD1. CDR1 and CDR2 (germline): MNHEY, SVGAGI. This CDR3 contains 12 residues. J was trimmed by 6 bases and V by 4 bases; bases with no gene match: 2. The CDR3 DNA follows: TGTGCCAGCAGTTGGACAGGGAGCGAGCAGTACGTC. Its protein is CASSWTGSEQYV.

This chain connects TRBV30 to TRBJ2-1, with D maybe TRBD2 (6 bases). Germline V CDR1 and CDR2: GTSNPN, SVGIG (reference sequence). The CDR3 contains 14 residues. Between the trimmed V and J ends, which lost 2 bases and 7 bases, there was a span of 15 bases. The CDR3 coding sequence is TGTGCCTGGAGTTCGATGGGGACTTGGAATGAGCAGTTCTTC. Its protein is CAWSSMGTWNEQFF.

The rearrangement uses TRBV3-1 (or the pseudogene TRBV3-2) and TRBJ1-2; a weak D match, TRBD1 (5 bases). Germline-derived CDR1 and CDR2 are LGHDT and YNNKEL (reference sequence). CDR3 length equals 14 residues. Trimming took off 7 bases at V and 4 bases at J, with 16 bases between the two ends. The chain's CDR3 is CASTGRGIGYGYTF. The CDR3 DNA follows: TGTGCCAGCACCGGGAGGGGAATAGGCTATGGCTACACCTTC.

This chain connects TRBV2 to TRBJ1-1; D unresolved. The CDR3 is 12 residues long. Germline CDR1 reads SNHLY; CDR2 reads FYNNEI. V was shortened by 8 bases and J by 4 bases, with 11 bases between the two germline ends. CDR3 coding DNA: TGTGCCAGCGGGAGGGTTTCCACTGAAGCTTTCTTT. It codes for CASGRVSTEAFF. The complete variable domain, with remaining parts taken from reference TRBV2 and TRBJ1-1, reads EPEVTQTPSHQVTQMGQEVILRCVPISNHLYFYWYRQILGQKVEFLVSFYNNEISEKSEIFDDQFSVERPDGSNFTLKIRSTKLEDSAMYFCASGRVSTEAFFGQGTRLTVV.

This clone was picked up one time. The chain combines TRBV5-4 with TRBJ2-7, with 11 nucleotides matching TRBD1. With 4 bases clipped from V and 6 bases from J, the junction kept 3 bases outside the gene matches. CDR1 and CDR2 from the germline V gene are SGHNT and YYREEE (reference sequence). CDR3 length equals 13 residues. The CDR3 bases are TGTGCCAGCAGCCGGGACAGGGGGAGCGAGCAGTACTTC. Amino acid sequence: CASSRDRGSEQYF.

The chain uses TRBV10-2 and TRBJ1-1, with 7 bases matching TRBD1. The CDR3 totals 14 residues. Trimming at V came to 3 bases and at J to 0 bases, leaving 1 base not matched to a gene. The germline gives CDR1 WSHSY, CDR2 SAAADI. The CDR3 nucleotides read TGCGCCAGCAGTGAAAGGGGGCTGAACACTGAAGCTTTCTTT. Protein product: CASSERGLNTEAFF.

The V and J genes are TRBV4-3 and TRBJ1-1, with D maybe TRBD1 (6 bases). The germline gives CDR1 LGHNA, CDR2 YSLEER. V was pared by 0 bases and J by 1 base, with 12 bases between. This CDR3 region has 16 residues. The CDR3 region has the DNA TGCGCCAGCAGCCAAGAGGACGGGGGGGCGAACACTGAAGCTTTCTTT. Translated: CASSQEDGGANTEAFF.

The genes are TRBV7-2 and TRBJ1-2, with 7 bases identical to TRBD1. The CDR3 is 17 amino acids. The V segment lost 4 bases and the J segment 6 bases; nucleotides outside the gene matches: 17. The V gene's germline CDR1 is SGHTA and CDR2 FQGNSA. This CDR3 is CASSYWTGLWQTHGYTF. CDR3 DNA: TGTGCCAGCAGCTACTGGACAGGACTATGGCAAACCCATGGCTACACCTTC.

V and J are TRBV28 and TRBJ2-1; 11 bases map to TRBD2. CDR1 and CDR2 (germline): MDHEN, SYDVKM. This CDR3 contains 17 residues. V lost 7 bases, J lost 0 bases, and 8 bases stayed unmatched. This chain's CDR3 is CASIAASGGFSYNEQFF. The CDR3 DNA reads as TGTGCCAGCATAGCGGCTAGCGGGGGGTTCTCCTACAATGAGCAGTTCTTC.

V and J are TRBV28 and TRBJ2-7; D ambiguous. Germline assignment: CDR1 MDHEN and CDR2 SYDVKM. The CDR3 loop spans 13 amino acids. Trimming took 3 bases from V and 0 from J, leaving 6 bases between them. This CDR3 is CASSLPDSYEQYV. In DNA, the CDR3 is TGTGCCAGCAGTTTGCCAGACTCCTACGAGCAGTACGTC.

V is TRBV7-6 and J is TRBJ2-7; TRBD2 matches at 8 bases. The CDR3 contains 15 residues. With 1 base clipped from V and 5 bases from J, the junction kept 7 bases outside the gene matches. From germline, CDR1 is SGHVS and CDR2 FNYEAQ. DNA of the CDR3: TGTGCCAGCAGCTTAGGTGCGGGGGGACGGGACGAGCAGTACTTC. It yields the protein CASSLGAGGRDEQYF.

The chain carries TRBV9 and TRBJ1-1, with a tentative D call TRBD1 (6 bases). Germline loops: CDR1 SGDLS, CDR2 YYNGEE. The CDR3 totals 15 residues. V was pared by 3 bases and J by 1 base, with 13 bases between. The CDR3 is CASSEQGTPNTEAFF. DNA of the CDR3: TGTGCCAGCAGCGAACAGGGCACCCCGAACACTGAAGCTTTCTTT.

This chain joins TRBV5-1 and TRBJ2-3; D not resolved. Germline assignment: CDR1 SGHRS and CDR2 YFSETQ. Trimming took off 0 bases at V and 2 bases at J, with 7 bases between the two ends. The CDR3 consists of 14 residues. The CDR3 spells CASSLGRNTDTQYF. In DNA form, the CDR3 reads TGCGCCAGCAGCTTGGGTAGAAACACAGATACGCAGTATTTT.

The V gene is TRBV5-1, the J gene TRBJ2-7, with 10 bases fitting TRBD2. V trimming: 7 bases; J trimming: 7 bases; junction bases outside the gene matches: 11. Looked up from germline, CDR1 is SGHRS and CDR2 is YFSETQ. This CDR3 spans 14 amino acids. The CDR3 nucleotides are TGCGCCAGCGGATGGACTAGCGGCCTCGGGGAGCAGTACTTC. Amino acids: CASGWTSGLGEQYF.